This T cell receptor beta chain was profiled in a study of T cell responses to AZD1222 COVID-19 vaccine. Study outcomes and limitations: Baseline antibody screening turned up just 6 or 7 seropositive AZD1222 recipients. Donors were largely white British and mainly female; clonal diversity was possibly underestimated.

The germline V gene has CDR1 SQVTM and CDR2 ANQGSEA. With 2 bases removed from V and 4 bases from J, the gap between germline ends came to 18 bases. This CDR3 has 16 amino acids. Sequenced by immunoSEQ multiplex PCR; TCRdb stores in-frame clones only, minus some. The repertoire holds approximately 100,000 clones, with 85% to 90% as singletons. As concerns this clone: Antigen: not known.

The sample in question was peripheral blood, obtained on day 0 of AZD1222 vaccination. This chain joins TRBV29-1 and TRBJ1-3; tentatively, D is TRBD1 (6 bases). This TCR was recovered from an adult in good health. CDR3 region: CSVESAGRGFGNTIYF. The CDR3 coding sequence is TGCAGCGTTGAATCTGCAGGGAGGGGGTTCGGAAACACCATATATTTT.